The clone carrying this T cell receptor beta chain was seen a handful of times. The protocol was immunoSEQ multiplex PCR, while the TCRdb copy is restricted to in-frame clones and leaves out a portion. Of approximately 50,000 clones listed, around nine tenths are singletons. Germline CDR1 is KGHSH and CDR2 is LQKENI. The CDR3 sequence is 17 residues long. V was trimmed by 2 bases and J by 1 base, leaving 17 bases between them. The entry originates in a study of T cell changes during pregnancy in multiple sclerosis. The chain employs TRBV18 and TRBJ1-1; weak D call: TRBD1 (6 bases). The receptor comes from a female donor with multiple sclerosis, enrolled in a pregnancy study. The sample here was CD4+ T cells from peripheral blood mononuclear cells, taken after pregnancy. CDR3 protein: CASSPVQGVDRNTEAFF. The CDR3 DNA reads as TGTGCCAGCTCACCAGTTCAAGGGGTGGACAGGAACACTGAAGCTTTCTTT.